The 5 T cell receptor beta chains listed next were all sequenced from one sample in a study of T-cell reconstitution after alpha-beta-depleted transplantation in children listed by TCRdb under 2016. Receptor libraries were prepared by PCR. The reads were generated on an Illumina HiSeq 2500. TCR libraries were prepared with molecular barcoding, using unique molecular identifiers to normalize TCRbeta repertoire quantification. In-frame beta chains were kept once TCRdb had trimmed the public reads at Q25 with fastp and called clones with MiXCR. Each CDR3 protein appears once, grouped with its most common genes and DNA. Across this sample there are a few hundred thousand distinct CDR3 sequences, with 9.9% seen only once. The top ten clonotypes cover roughly a tenth of the sample. The specimen was PBMCs from the stem cell graft donor, collected from the stem cell graft. The source of these receptors is a human donor who donated a stem cell graft to a child with SCID.

This clonotype has just a few counts. The chain recombines TRBV6-6 with TRBJ1-1; D remains unclear. The length of the CDR3 is 11 residues. Germline V CDR1 and CDR2: MNHNY, SVGAGI (reference sequence). V lost 4 bases, J lost 11 bases, and 11 bases lay in between. The CDR3 is CASSFEPAAFF. The CDR3 DNA reads as TGTGCCAGCAGTTTCGAACCGGCCGCTTTCTTT.

The chain couples TRBV5-1 to TRBJ2-7; D is unclear. Germline V gene data show CDR1 as SGHRS and CDR2 as YFSETQ. The CDR3 loop spans 15 amino acids. The ends were cut back, 0 bases at V and 2 bases at J, with 12 bases in the middle. As DNA, the CDR3 is TGCGCCAGCAGCTTGGAGGGTGGGCACCCCTACGAGCAGTACTTC. This sequence encodes CASSLEGGHPYEQYF.

The table lists this clonotype with many counts. This rearrangement joins TRBV20-1 to TRBJ1-2; D not certain. The CDR3 runs to 14 residues. Per germline, CDR1 DFQATT and CDR2 SNEGSKA (reference sequence). V shed 3 bases and J shed 4 bases, with 15 bases lying between them. In nucleotides, the CDR3 is TGCAGTGCTAGGCACCAACACACCCTCTATGGCTACACCTTC. Protein product: CSARHQHTLYGYTF.

At least ten counts were recorded for this clonotype. The chain employs TRBV11-2 and TRBJ1-4; no clear D gene. This CDR3 contains 15 residues. The germline V gene has CDR1 SGHAT and CDR2 FQNNGV. V was clipped by 5 bases and J by 0 bases, with 10 bases between them. CDR3 amino acids: CASSPQIATNEKLFF. CDR3 bases: TGTGCCAGCAGCCCCCAAATTGCAACTAATGAAAAACTGTTTTTT.

This clonotype has ten or more counts. V and J are TRBV2 and TRBJ2-1, with TRBD1 identical over 8 bases. The CDR3 sequence is 12 residues long. V gave up 6 bases and J gave up 6 bases; unmatched junction bases: 1. The germline V gene encodes CDR1 SNHLY and CDR2 FYNNEI. The CDR3 is CASSGQGNEQFF. As DNA, the CDR3 is TGTGCCAGCAGCGGACAGGGCAATGAGCAGTTCTTC. The complete variable domain, with remaining parts taken from reference TRBV2 and TRBJ2-1, reads EPEVTQTPSHQVTQMGQEVILRCVPISNHLYFYWYRQILGQKVEFLVSFYNNEISEKSEIFDDQFSVERPDGSNFTLKIRSTKLEDSAMYFCASSGQGNEQFFGPGTRLTVL.